A selection of T cell receptor beta chains follows, all from one sample in a study of identifying expanded T cells in peripheral blood. Produced via immunoSEQ multiplex PCR; TCRdb's table is partial and in-frame only. The sample has some 100,000 clones; about 87% are singletons. Sample: blood. These receptor sequences come from a person aged 18 to 75 in good health. Each CDR3 is given with its conserved first and last residue. A D gene is named only where the DNA matches it firmly. Size is stated for part of the rows, as once, few or many counts, or as a class when the clone is expanded.

j_call clone_size d_call v_call cdr3_nt cdr3_aa
TRBJ2-7 - TRBD2 TRBV5-1 TGCGCCAGCAGCTGGACTAGCGGGAACTACGAGCAGTACTTC CASSWTSGNYEQYF
TRBJ2-4 - - TRBV28 TGTGCCAGCAGTTTAGGGGCGTTTCCCTTTGATCAGTACTTC CASSLGAFPFDQYF
TRBJ2-1 once TRBD2 TRBV5-6 TGTGCCAGCAGCCTAACCCCGAGCGGGAGGTTTATGAATGAGCAGTTCTTC CASSLTPSGRFMNEQFF
TRBJ1-1 - - TRBV28 TGTGCCAGCAGTGGGATCCCCTTGGGGGCTTTCTTT CASSGIPLGAFF
TRBJ2-5 - TRBD2 TRBV7-9 TGTGCCAGCAGCTCCGGGACTAGCGGGAGTAGGCAAGAGACCCAGTACTTC CASSSGTSGSRQETQYF
TRBJ2-5 - TRBD2 TRBV5-1 TGCGCCAGCAGCAAGACTAGCGGAGAAGAGACCCAGTACTTC CASSKTSGEETQYF
TRBJ2-5 - TRBD2 TRBV7-9 TGTGCCAGCAGCTTATCTGGGGGGGAAGAGACCCAGTACTTC CASSLSGGEETQYF
TRBJ1-2 - - TRBV2 TGTGCCAGCAGTGTCGCGGGGTATGGCTACACCTTC CASSVAGYGYTF
TRBJ1-2 - TRBD1 TRBV18 TGTGCCAGCGGGACAGTTTATGGCTACACCTTC CASGTVYGYTF
TRBJ1-1 once - TRBV18 TGTGCCAGCTCACCAGTGGGAGGGGAAGCTTTCTTT CASSPVGGEAFF
TRBJ2-5 - - TRBV15 TGTGCCACCGGACTAGGGACAGCCCAAGAGACCCAGTACTTC CATGLGTAQETQYF
TRBJ1-1 - - TRBV5-8 TGTGCCAGCAGCCCCCCTTTATCTGGCCCAATGAACACTGAAGCTTTCTTT CASSPPLSGPMNTEAFF
TRBJ2-2 - TRBD2 TRBV11-2 TGTGCCAGCAGCTTATTATTGGGGACTAGCGGTAACACCGGGGAGCTGTTTTTT CASSLLLGTSGNTGELFF
TRBJ2-1 - - TRBV27 TGTGCCAGCAGTCGCGCGACAGACTACAATGAGCAGTTCTTC CASSRATDYNEQFF
TRBJ2-5 once TRBD1 TRBV10-3 TGTGCCATCAGTGCGGGGACAGAGGAGACCCAGTACTTC CAISAGTEETQYF
TRBJ1-5 - - TRBV15 TGTGCCACCAGCAGCACAGGGCAAATCAATCAGCCCCAGCATTTT CATSSTGQINQPQHF
TRBJ2-4 once TRBD2 TRBV30 TGTGCCTGGAAGTGCGGACTAGCGGGAGGAGCCAAAAACATTCAGTACTTC CAWKCGLAGGAKNIQYF
TRBJ2-2 few - TRBV4-1 TGCGCCAGCAGCCAAGGACGGGTTTTCGTCACCGGGGAGCTGTTTTTT CASSQGRVFVTGELFF
TRBJ1-4 once - TRBV7-2 TGTGCCAGCAGCGTCACCGATGAAAAACTGTTTTTT CASSVTDEKLFF
TRBJ2-1 - - TRBV7-9 TGTGCCAGCAGCGTTTGGAATGAGCAGTTCTTC CASSVWNEQFF
TRBJ1-2 - TRBD1 TRBV6-5 TGTGCCAGCAGTTCCGCTACCGGGAGGGGGCACGGCTACACCTTC CASSSATGRGHGYTF
TRBJ2-6 few - TRBV7-3 TGTGCCAGCAGCTTGGGCTCTGGGGCCAACGTCCTGACTTTC CASSLGSGANVLTF
TRBJ2-2 - - TRBV28 TGTGCCAGCAGTTCCTTACCCGGGTCCGGGGAGCTGTTTTTT CASSSLPGSGELFF
TRBJ2-5 - - TRBV2 TGTGCCAGCAGTGAACTAGCCACTAGAGGGGAGACCCAGTACTTC CASSELATRGETQYF
TRBJ2-3 - TRBD1 TRBV7-2 TGTGCCAGCAGCTCGGGACAGGTGGTTACAGATACGCAGTATTTT CASSSGQVVTDTQYF
TRBJ1-1 - - TRBV7-9 TGTGCCAGCACCGACCGGGGGGTGAACACTGAAGCTTTCTTT CASTDRGVNTEAFF
TRBJ1-5 - - TRBV30 TGTGCCTGGACCTCCGGGTCCGGGGTCCATCAGCCCCAGCATTTT CAWTSGSGVHQPQHF
TRBJ1-1 - TRBD1 TRBV7-9 TGTGCCAGCAGCTTAGAACAGGGGGAAGGGGCTTTCTTT CASSLEQGEGAFF
TRBJ2-5 - TRBD2 TRBV7-8 TGTGCCAGCACCCCAGGGGGTAGCGGGAGCGTAAAGACCCAGTACTTC CASTPGGSGSVKTQYF
TRBJ2-5 - TRBD1 TRBV6-1 TGTGCCAGCAGTGAAATTTTTGTGGGACAGGAGACCCAGTACTTC CASSEIFVGQETQYF
TRBJ2-5 - - TRBV5-1 TGCGCCAGCAGCTTGGTCTCAGGGAGGGAGACCCAGTACTTC CASSLVSGRETQYF
TRBJ2-7 - TRBD1 TRBV14 TGTGCCAGCAGCCAAGACCTCAGGGGGCGCCTCGAGCAGTACTTC CASSQDLRGRLEQYF
TRBJ1-1 - - TRBV19 TGTGCCAGTAGTATGCGCGGAGGGGTTGGGTACACTGAAGCTTTCTTT CASSMRGGVGYTEAFF
TRBJ1-5 - - TRBV28 TGTGCCAGCACGACAGGAAATCAGCCCCAGCATTTT CASTTGNQPQHF
TRBJ2-3 once TRBD1 TRBV18 TGTGCCAGCTCACCTGGGACAGGGCCAGATACGCAGTATTTT CASSPGTGPDTQYF
TRBJ1-6 - - TRBV7-9 TGTGCCAGCAGCCGAACCCAGAATTCACCCCTCCACTTT CASSRTQNSPLHF
TRBJ2-5 - TRBD2 TRBV10-2 TGCGCCAGCAACCGCGGGGGGGCCTTGATCGACCCCCTTCAAGAGACCCAGTACTTC CASNRGGALIDPLQETQYF
TRBJ2-4 - - TRBV14 TGTGCCAGCAGCTCAGGACCCATGGACATTCAGTACTTC CASSSGPMDIQYF
TRBJ1-6 - - TRBV5-1 TGCGCCAGCAGCTCGGGACGGAATAATTCACCCCTCCACTTT CASSSGRNNSPLHF
TRBJ2-7 - TRBD1 TRBV29-1 TGCAGCGTAGGCCTACCGGACAGGCAAAGGTACGAGCAGTACTTC CSVGLPDRQRYEQYF
TRBJ1-4 - - TRBV7-2 TGTGCCAGCAGCTTTGAGGGAAGGGAAAAACTGTTTTTT CASSFEGREKLFF
TRBJ2-1 - TRBD2 TRBV19 TGTGCCAGTAGTATGTGGTTAGGAGCGGGAGACTACAATGAGCAGTTCTTC CASSMWLGAGDYNEQFF
TRBJ2-2 - - TRBV10-3 TGTGCCATCAGTGACAGTTATGGAGGAGACGGGGAGCTGTTTTTT CAISDSYGGDGELFF
TRBJ1-1 - - TRBV4-1 TGCGCCAGCAGTCGAATAGGAGGAGCTGAAGCTTTCTTT CASSRIGGAEAFF
TRBJ2-5 - - TRBV7-3 TGTGCCAGCAGCTTAATGATCCAGGACAGAACGGCTTTCCAGGAGACCCAGTACTTC CASSLMIQDRTAFQETQYF